One sample yielded the 2 T cell receptor beta chains listed below, sequenced in a study of blood T cell repertoires in COVID-19. Sequenced by immunoSEQ multiplex PCR; TCRdb stores in-frame clones only, minus some. The sample holds 180,000 or so clones; roughly 88% are singletons and the top ten take about 1.2%. Sequencing used peripheral blood. These receptors were collected from a man in his sixties who had recovered from COVID-19.

The chain recombines TRBV20-1 with TRBJ2-5, with 10 bases that match TRBD2. J was trimmed by 2 bases and V by 3 bases; bases with no gene match: 6. Germline V gives CDR1 DFQATT, CDR2 SNEGSKA (reference sequence). This CDR3 has 15 residues. CDR3: CSASYSGGIQETQYF. The DNA for the CDR3 is TGCAGTGCTAGTTATAGCGGGGGGATTCAAGAGACCCAGTACTTC.

The chain joins TRBV4-3 to TRBJ1-2; D is undetermined. The germline V gene has CDR1 LGHNA and CDR2 YSLEER. The V end lost 0 bases, the J end lost 0 bases, and 8 bases lay between the germline ends. CDR3 length: 15 residues. The CDR3 DNA follows: TGCGCCAGCAGCCAAGATCTTAACACTAACTATGGCTACACCTTC. Translated: CASSQDLNTNYGYTF.